This section outlines one TCR beta chain sequence together with its context. No antigen is known for it. This sample is part of a study of OX40 agonist ivuxolimab in advanced cancers. Study summary: The drug used for patients, ivuxolimab, was an agonistic anti-OX40 (CD134) antibody.

The method was immunoSEQ multiplex PCR; TCRdb's version includes in-frame clones alone and lacks a portion of them. Found here are about 64,000 clones, around 87% of them singletons; the top ten hold 13% to 15%. Blood was sampled at baseline, cycle 4 day 1, and cycle 7 day 1. General study points: Expanded clones were, on average, more numerous in CD8+ T cells than in CD4+. The study observed clonal expansion of CD4+ and CD8+ blood T cells by week 6 at 0.1 to 3.0 mg/kg.

This sequence originates from an adult with an advanced solid tumor such as melanoma, head and neck, liver or kidney cancer. The sequences come from CD4+ or CD8+ T cells sorted from blood, collected in a trial of the OX40 agonist ivuxolimab.

CDR3: CASSQERAYEQYF. For the CDR3, the DNA is TGCGCCAGCAGCCAAGAGAGGGCCTACGAGCAGTACTTC. The rearrangement uses TRBV4-1 and TRBJ2-7; D may be TRBD2 (5 bases). CDR3 length equals 13 residues. Trimming took 0 bases from V and 2 from J, leaving 5 bases between them. Per germline, CDR1 MGHRA and CDR2 YSYEKL.